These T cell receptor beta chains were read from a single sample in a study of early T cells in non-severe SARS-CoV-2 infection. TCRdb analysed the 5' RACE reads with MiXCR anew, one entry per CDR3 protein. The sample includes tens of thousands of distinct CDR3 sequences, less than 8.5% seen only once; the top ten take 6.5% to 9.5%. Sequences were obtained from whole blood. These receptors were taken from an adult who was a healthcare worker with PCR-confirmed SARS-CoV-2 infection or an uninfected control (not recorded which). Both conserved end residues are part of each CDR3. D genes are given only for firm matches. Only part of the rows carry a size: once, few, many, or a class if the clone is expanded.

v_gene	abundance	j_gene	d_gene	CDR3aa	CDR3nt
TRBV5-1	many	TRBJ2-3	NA	CASSFQGTTDTQYF	TGCGCCAGCAGCTTCCAAGGAACCACAGATACGCAGTATTTT
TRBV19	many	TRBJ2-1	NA	CASSIEDVEQFF	TGTGCCAGTAGTATCGAGGACGTAGAGCAGTTCTTC
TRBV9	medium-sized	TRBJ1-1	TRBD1	CASSGTGGTEAFF	TGTGCCAGCAGCGGGACAGGGGGCACTGAAGCTTTCTTT
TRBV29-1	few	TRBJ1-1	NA	CSVESPRVMNTEAFF	TGCAGCGTTGAGTCACCGAGAGTCATGAACACTGAAGCTTTCTTT
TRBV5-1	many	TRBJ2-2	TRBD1	CASSWDRSNTGELFF	TGCGCCAGCAGCTGGGACAGGTCGAACACCGGGGAGCTGTTTTTT
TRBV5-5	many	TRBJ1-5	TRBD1	CASTRDPGQASDQPQHF	TGTGCCAGCACCCGAGATCCGGGACAGGCGAGTGATCAGCCCCAGCATTTT
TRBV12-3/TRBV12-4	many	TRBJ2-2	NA	CASSLIVGVQGGELFF	TGTGCCAGCAGTTTAATTGTGGGGGTACAAGGCGGGGAGCTGTTTTTT
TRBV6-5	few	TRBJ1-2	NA	CASSPYTEYGYTF	TGTGCCAGCAGTCCTTATACCGAATACGGCTACACCTTC
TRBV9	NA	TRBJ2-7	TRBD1	CASSQGATLYYEQYF	TGTGCCAGCAGCCAGGGGGCAACACTCTACTACGAGCAGTACTTC
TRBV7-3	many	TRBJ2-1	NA	CASSLGTANEQFF	TGTGCCAGCAGCTTAGGGACTGCCAATGAGCAGTTCTTC
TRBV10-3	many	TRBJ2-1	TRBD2	CATPVRLAEKQFF	TGTGCCACCCCTGTGAGGCTAGCGGAAAAACAGTTCTTC
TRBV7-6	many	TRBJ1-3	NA	CASSLDPWSSGNTIYF	TGTGCCAGCAGCTTAGATCCGTGGTCCTCTGGAAACACCATATATTTT
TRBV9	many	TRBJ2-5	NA	CASSPRLGLQETQYF	TGTGCCAGCAGCCCTCGCTTAGGACTTCAAGAGACCCAGTACTTC